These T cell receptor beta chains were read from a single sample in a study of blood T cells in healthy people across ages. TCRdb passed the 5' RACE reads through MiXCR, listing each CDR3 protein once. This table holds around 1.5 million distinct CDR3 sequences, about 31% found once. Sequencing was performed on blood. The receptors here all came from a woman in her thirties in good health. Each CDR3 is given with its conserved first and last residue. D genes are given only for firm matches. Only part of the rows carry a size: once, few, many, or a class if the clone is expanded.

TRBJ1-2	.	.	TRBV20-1	TGCAGTACTAGTGTGCGAACGGACGGACACTATGGCTACACCTTC	CSTSVRTDGHYGYTF
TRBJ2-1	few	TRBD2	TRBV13	TGTGCCAGCAGCGAGGGACTAGCGGACAATGAGCAGTTCTTC	CASSEGLADNEQFF
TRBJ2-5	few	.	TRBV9	TGTGCCAGCAGCGTAGGGATAGTAGGAGAGACCCAGTACTTC	CASSVGIVGETQYF
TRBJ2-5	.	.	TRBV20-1	TGCAGTGCGCGCACGGACAGCCAAGAGACCCAGTACTTC	CSARTDSQETQYF
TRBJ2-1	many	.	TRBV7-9	TGTGCCAGCAGCCTATCCCGGGATGAGCAGTTCTTC	CASSLSRDEQFF
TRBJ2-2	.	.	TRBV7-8	TGTGCCAGCAGCCTCCAAGACGGAGACACCGGGGAGCTGTTTTTT	CASSLQDGDTGELFF
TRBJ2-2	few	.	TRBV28	TGTGCCAGCACCCTCAACAGCGTACTGAACACCGGGGAGCTGTTTTTT	CASTLNSVLNTGELFF
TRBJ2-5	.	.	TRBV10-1	TGCGCCAGCAGTGAGAGGATGGGGATCGAGACCCAGTACTTC	CASSERMGIETQYF
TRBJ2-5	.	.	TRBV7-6	TGTGCCAGCAGGTTTACACTGAAAGAGACCCAGTACTTC	CASRFTLKETQYF
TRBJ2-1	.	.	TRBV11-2	TGTGCCAGCAGCCACCCCGGAGCCTCCTACAATGAGCAGTTCTTC	CASSHPGASYNEQFF
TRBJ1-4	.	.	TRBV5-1	TGCGCCAGCAGCATATGGACGGGAGTTAATGAAAAACTGTTTTTT	CASSIWTGVNEKLFF
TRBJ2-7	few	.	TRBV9	TGTGCCAGACCACAGTACTCCTACGAGCAGTACTTC	CARPQYSYEQYF
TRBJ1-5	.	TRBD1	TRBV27	TGTGCCAGCAGTACCCAGACAGGGCTTGGCAGTCAGCCCCAGCATTTT	CASSTQTGLGSQPQHF
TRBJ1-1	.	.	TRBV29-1	TGCAGCGTTGATCCAGGTCCGGACACTGAAGCTTTCTTT	CSVDPGPDTEAFF
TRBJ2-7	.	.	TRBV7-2	TGTGCCAGCAGCTTCCAGGCACAAGCCTCCCACGAGCAGTACTTC	CASSFQAQASHEQYF
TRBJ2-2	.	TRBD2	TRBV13	TGTGCCAGCAGCCGCAGGACTAGCACCGGGGAGCTGTTTTTT	CASSRRTSTGELFF
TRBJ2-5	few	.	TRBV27	TGTGCCAGCAGTTTTACTAGCAGACTTCAAGAGACCCAGTACTTC	CASSFTSRLQETQYF
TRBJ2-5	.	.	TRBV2	TGTGCCAGCAATGAGAATTTAGAGACCCAGTACTTC	CASNENLETQYF
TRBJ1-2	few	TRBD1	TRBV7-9	TGTGCCAGCAGCGTCGGGACAGGGTTGGACTACACCTTC	CASSVGTGLDYTF
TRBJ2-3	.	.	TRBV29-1	TGCAGCGTTGCAGGGGCGGATAGCACAGATACGCAGTATTTT	CSVAGADSTDTQYF
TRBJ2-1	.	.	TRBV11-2	TGTGCCAGCAGCTTAGATGTGGGAAGTGGCAATGAGCAGTTCTTC	CASSLDVGSGNEQFF
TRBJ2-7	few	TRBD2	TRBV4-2	TGTGCCAGCAGCAAACGACTAGCGGGGAATCCCGAGGTAGGCGAGCAGTACTTC	CASSKRLAGNPEVGEQYF
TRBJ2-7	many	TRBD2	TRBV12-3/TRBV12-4	TGTGCCAGCCGAGCGGGAGAACACGAGCAGTACTTC	CASRAGEHEQYF
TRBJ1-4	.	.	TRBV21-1	TGTGCCAGAATCAAAAGGGGTCGGGCCTTTAGAGAAAAACTGTTTTTT	CARIKRGRAFREKLFF
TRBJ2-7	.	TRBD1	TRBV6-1	TGTGCCAGCAGTGTCCGATCGGGACAGGGTGTTTACGAGCAGTACTTC	CASSVRSGQGVYEQYF
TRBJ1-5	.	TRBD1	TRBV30	TGTGCCTGGAGCGAGAGTTCGGGACAGTCAAGGAATCAGCCCCAGCATTTT	CAWSESSGQSRNQPQHF
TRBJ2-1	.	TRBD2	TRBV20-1	TGCAGTGCTCTGCTTGGACTAGCGATGAATGAGCAGTTCTTC	CSALLGLAMNEQFF
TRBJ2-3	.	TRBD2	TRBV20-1	TGCAGTGCTAGAGCTAGCGGGGGGGTAGGAGATACGCAGTATTTT	CSARASGGVGDTQYF
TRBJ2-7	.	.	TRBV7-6	TGTGCCAGCAGCTTAAGTAGCGGACTGTACGAGCAGTACTTC	CASSLSSGLYEQYF
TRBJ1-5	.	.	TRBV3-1	TGTGCCAGCAGCCAAGAAGGACAGTCCGGAGTCCCCCAGCATTTT	CASSQEGQSGVPQHF
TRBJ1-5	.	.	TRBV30	TGTGCCTGGGGGGGGGCTAAGGAGACGAGCAATCAGCCCCAGCATTTT	CAWGGAKETSNQPQHF
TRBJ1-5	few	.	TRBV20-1	TGCAGTGCTATCCCGGGACCGTCTTGGCCCCAGCATTTT	CSAIPGPSWPQHF
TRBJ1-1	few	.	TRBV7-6	TGTGCCAGCAGCCCTAGGCCCCAACAGATGAACACTGAAGCTTTCTTT	CASSPRPQQMNTEAFF